One and the same sample provided the 8 T cell receptor beta chains below, sequenced in a study of CD8 T cells in Susac syndrome. Random hexamers were used to reverse transcribe the RNA input (about 0.45 to 1 ug). TCRdb re-analysed the immunoSEQ multiplex PCR reads in MiXCR, keeping a single row per CDR3 protein. The sample includes tens of thousands of distinct CDR3 sequences, just under 95% of them seen just once. The specimen was CD8+ T cells from PBMCs. All receptors derive from a human donor in good health.

This chain uses TRBV25-1 with TRBJ1-2; D uncertain. CDR1 is MGHDK and CDR2 is SYGVNS in the germline V gene. The V and J ends lost 1 base and 5 bases respectively, with 8 bases between them. This CDR3 region has 13 residues. The CDR3 here is CASSESLAYGYTF. Here the CDR3 DNA reads TGTGCCAGCAGTGAATCCCTAGCTTATGGCTACACCTTC.

V usage is TRBV12-3 or TRBV12-4 and J usage is TRBJ1-2, with D possibly being TRBD1 (6 bases). Trimming cost V 2 bases and J 8 bases, with 18 bases left between them. The CDR3 runs to 15 residues. CDR3 region: CASSLSLAGDGGYTF. Written as DNA, the CDR3 is TGTGCCAGCAGTTTAAGTTTGGCAGGGGATGGGGGCTACACCTTC.

This chain connects TRBV5-1 to TRBJ1-1, with a weak D call TRBD1 (5 bases). V lost 0 bases and J lost 0, with 15 bases in between. This CDR3 spans 17 amino acids. Looked up from germline, CDR1 is SGHRS and CDR2 is YFSETQ. The CDR3 loop is CASSLALQGYMNTEAFF. The CDR3 DNA follows: TGCGCCAGCAGCTTGGCCCTGCAGGGTTACATGAACACTGAAGCTTTCTTT.

The chain carries TRBV5-1 and TRBJ2-5; D is unclear. This CDR3 region has 14 residues. Germline values: CDR1 SGHRS, CDR2 YFSETQ. Trimming removed 2 bases from V and 2 bases from J, with 10 bases in between. This CDR3 is CASSLDHYQETQYF. As DNA, the CDR3 is TGCGCCAGCAGCTTAGACCACTATCAAGAGACCCAGTACTTC.

The chain uses TRBV7-9 and TRBJ1-1; no firm D call. Germline loops: CDR1 SEHNR, CDR2 FQNEAQ (reference sequence). V was cut by 5 bases and J by 7 bases, with 11 bases left in between. CDR3 length: 12 residues. CDR3 coding DNA: TGTGCCAGCAGCCTTGATGCTATTGAAGCTTTCTTT. Translation: CASSLDAIEAFF.

The CDR3 loop reads CATSNLITYNEQFF. CDR3 sequence (DNA): TGTGCCACCAGTAATCTCATAACCTACAATGAGCAGTTCTTC. The rearrangement links TRBV15 to TRBJ2-1; D not resolved. The CDR3 contains 14 residues. Trimming took 6 bases from V and 2 from J, leaving 11 bases between them. Germline V lookup: CDR1 LNHNV, CDR2 YYDKDF (reference sequence).

The rearrangement uses TRBV27 and TRBJ1-5; TRBD1 might be the D (5 bases). The germline gives CDR1 MNHEY, CDR2 SMNVEV (reference sequence). Trimming shortened V by 1 base and J by 4 bases, and 8 bases separated the two germline ends. CDR3 length equals 14 residues. CDR3 bases: TGTGCCAGCAGTTTATACCCAGGGAATCAGCCCCAGCATTTT. Translating gives CASSLYPGNQPQHF.

This clonotype was detected once. This chain uses TRBV7-2 with TRBJ2-5; D is unresolved. Germline V gene lookup returns CDR1 SGHTA and CDR2 FQGNSA. This CDR3 region has 17 residues. The V and J ends lost 3 bases and 5 bases respectively, with 22 bases between them. CDR3 in amino acids: CASSFGWRVLTDETQYF. The CDR3 nucleotides read TGTGCCAGCAGCTTCGGCTGGAGAGTTCTCACCGACGAGACCCAGTACTTC.